The clone carrying this TCR beta chain was recorded at least ten times. At one end, the junction sequence differs from germline, possibly due to a read error. The CDR3 loop spans 15 amino acids. The germline gives CDR1 SGHRS, CDR2 YFSETQ. The data derive from a study of T cells in Graves' hyperthyroidism and ophthalmopathy. As for the study in general: The initial diagnosis was the point when peripheral blood was collected, ahead of any treatment.

Researchers took RNA transcripts and amplified the TCR beta CDR3 regions from them. RT-PCR in the first round (using the HTBI primer set) targeted the TCR CDR3. TCRdb reprocessed the multiplex PCR reads via MiXCR and lists one record per CDR3 protein. The sample comprises approximately 590,000 distinct CDR3 sequences, roughly 14% of which are singletons, and approximately 7.4% rests with the top ten. The chain couples TRBV5-1 to TRBJ2-1; 8 bases match TRBD1. Sequenced: blood. The sequence came from a woman between 25 and 40 years old with Graves' hyperthyroidism. CDR3 sequence (DNA): TGCGCCGGCAGCTATCCGGGACAGGACGTCGATGAGCAGTTCTTC. It encodes CAGSYPGQDVDEQFF.